These T cell receptor beta chains were read from a single sample in a study of blood T cell repertoires in COVID-19. The repertoire was sequenced with immunoSEQ multiplex PCR; TCRdb's copy has only in-frame clones and lacks some. Seen here are under 90,000 clones, about 70% observed once, and the top ten hold 5% to 6%. Material for sequencing was peripheral blood. These receptors were taken from a man aged 45-65 years with active or convalescent COVID-19. The CDR3 runs from the conserved cysteine through the conserved F or W. Fields, in order: D gene, V gene, clone size, J gene, CDR3 DNA, CDR3 protein. D genes are given only for firm matches. The size field is filled for only some rows; it gives once, few, many or a size class.

d_call: TRBD1; v_call: TRBV24-1; clone_size: few; j_call: TRBJ2-2; cdr3_nt: TGTGCCACCAGTGATATCGGGACAGGGAGGAACACCGGGGAGCTGTTTTTT; cdr3_aa: CATSDIGTGRNTGELFF
d_call: TRBD1; v_call: TRBV5-1; clone_size: few; j_call: TRBJ2-3; cdr3_nt: TGCGCCAGCAGCTTGGGGGACAGGGAGGTAGATACGCAGTATTTT; cdr3_aa: CASSLGDREVDTQYF
d_call: NA; v_call: TRBV6-8; clone_size: few; j_call: TRBJ2-2; cdr3_nt: TGTGCCAGCGTAAGAGGGCGGACCGGGGAGCTGTTTTTT; cdr3_aa: CASVRGRTGELFF
d_call: NA; v_call: TRBV7-8; clone_size: NA; j_call: TRBJ1-3; cdr3_nt: TGTGCCAGCAGCTTAGATACAGGGTCAAGAAGAGGAAACACCATATATTTT; cdr3_aa: CASSLDTGSRRGNTIYF
d_call: TRBD2; v_call: TRBV10-3; clone_size: NA; j_call: TRBJ2-3; cdr3_nt: TGTGCCATCAGTTCCTTTCCGGGACTAGGGGGGTCCACAGATACGCAGTATTTT; cdr3_aa: CAISSFPGLGGSTDTQYF
d_call: NA; v_call: TRBV6-2/TRBV6-3; clone_size: NA; j_call: TRBJ2-3; cdr3_nt: TGTGCCAGCAGTTACGGGGGCCAGGGCGCCCCCACAGATACGCAGTATTTT; cdr3_aa: CASSYGGQGAPTDTQYF
d_call: NA; v_call: TRBV9; clone_size: NA; j_call: TRBJ1-1; cdr3_nt: TGTGCCAGCAGCGTAGATCTAGGTTCCTCTGAAGCTTTCTTT; cdr3_aa: CASSVDLGSSEAFF
d_call: NA; v_call: TRBV6-5; clone_size: NA; j_call: TRBJ2-4; cdr3_nt: TGTGCCAGCAGCCCCAGAAGTGATGGCATTCAGTACTTC; cdr3_aa: CASSPRSDGIQYF
d_call: NA; v_call: TRBV6-1; clone_size: NA; j_call: TRBJ1-5; cdr3_nt: TGTGCCAGCAGTGAGGCAGTCTTAAATCAGCCCCAGCATTTT; cdr3_aa: CASSEAVLNQPQHF
d_call: TRBD2; v_call: TRBV27; clone_size: few; j_call: TRBJ2-3; cdr3_nt: TGTGCCAGCAGTGTAACTACTAGCGGGGGGCCAGATACGCAGTATTTT; cdr3_aa: CASSVTTSGGPDTQYF
d_call: TRBD1; v_call: TRBV5-4; clone_size: NA; j_call: TRBJ2-5; cdr3_nt: TGTGCCAGCAGCTCACCCGTGGGACAGGGGGCTATGGAGACCCAGTACTTC; cdr3_aa: CASSSPVGQGAMETQYF
d_call: TRBD1; v_call: TRBV19; clone_size: once; j_call: TRBJ2-4; cdr3_nt: TGTGCCAGTAGTAGGGACAGGCGGGATCAGTACTTC; cdr3_aa: CASSRDRRDQYF
d_call: NA; v_call: TRBV12-3/TRBV12-4; clone_size: NA; j_call: TRBJ2-7; cdr3_nt: TGTGCCAGCAGTTTAAGGGGCTACGAGCAGTACTTC; cdr3_aa: CASSLRGYEQYF
d_call: NA; v_call: TRBV11-1; clone_size: few; j_call: TRBJ2-2; cdr3_nt: TGTGCCAGCAGTACCGGTTACGCCGGGGAGCTGTTTTTT; cdr3_aa: CASSTGYAGELFF
d_call: NA; v_call: TRBV2; clone_size: NA; j_call: TRBJ1-2; cdr3_nt: TGTGCCAGCAGTGATTACATAGGGAGATTCTATGGCTACACCTTC; cdr3_aa: CASSDYIGRFYGYTF
d_call: TRBD2; v_call: TRBV7-9; clone_size: NA; j_call: TRBJ2-5; cdr3_nt: TGTGCCAGCAAGCCTAGCGGGGGACAAGAGACCCAGTACTTC; cdr3_aa: CASKPSGGQETQYF
d_call: NA; v_call: TRBV28; clone_size: NA; j_call: TRBJ1-5; cdr3_nt: TGTGCCAGCAGTTTATTCCCCCGCGGGGGGCTAAATCAGCCCCAGCATTTT; cdr3_aa: CASSLFPRGGLNQPQHF
d_call: NA; v_call: TRBV2; clone_size: few; j_call: TRBJ1-3; cdr3_nt: TGTGCCAGCCTTCAGGGTACGGGCGGAAACACCATATATTTT; cdr3_aa: CASLQGTGGNTIYF
d_call: NA; v_call: TRBV2; clone_size: NA; j_call: TRBJ1-5; cdr3_nt: TGTGCCAGTGTCGGCAGGGGCGTCAATCAGCCCCAGCATTTT; cdr3_aa: CASVGRGVNQPQHF
d_call: TRBD2; v_call: TRBV7-8; clone_size: once; j_call: TRBJ2-6; cdr3_nt: TGTGCCAGCAGCTTATTTCCTAGCGGGGGGGTCTCTGGGGCCAACGTCCTGACTTTC; cdr3_aa: CASSLFPSGGVSGANVLTF
d_call: TRBD2; v_call: TRBV27; clone_size: NA; j_call: TRBJ2-5; cdr3_nt: TGTGCCAGCAGTCCGCCACTCACTAGCGGGCGATTACAAGAGACCCAGTACTTC; cdr3_aa: CASSPPLTSGRLQETQYF
d_call: TRBD1; v_call: TRBV2; clone_size: NA; j_call: TRBJ2-1; cdr3_nt: TGTGCCAGCAGTTACGGACAGGCGATCAATGAGCAGTTCTTC; cdr3_aa: CASSYGQAINEQFF
d_call: TRBD2; v_call: TRBV30; clone_size: NA; j_call: TRBJ2-3; cdr3_nt: TGTGCCTGGAGTATAGCGGGGTGGGGGGATACGCAGTATTTT; cdr3_aa: CAWSIAGWGDTQYF
d_call: NA; v_call: TRBV19; clone_size: few; j_call: TRBJ1-6; cdr3_nt: TGTGCCAGTAGTATTAGGGCAGGGGCCTACAATTCACCCCTCCACTTT; cdr3_aa: CASSIRAGAYNSPLHF
d_call: NA; v_call: TRBV18; clone_size: NA; j_call: TRBJ2-7; cdr3_nt: TGTGCCAGCTCACCCGACAGGAGCGAGCAGTACTTC; cdr3_aa: CASSPDRSEQYF
d_call: TRBD2; v_call: TRBV7-2; clone_size: NA; j_call: TRBJ2-1; cdr3_nt: TGTGCCAGCAGCCCGTTAGCGGGGGGAAGCGAGCAGTTCTTC; cdr3_aa: CASSPLAGGSEQFF
d_call: TRBD1; v_call: TRBV24-1; clone_size: once; j_call: TRBJ2-7; cdr3_nt: TGTGCCACCAGTGATCCGGGACAGGGGACGTCCTACGAGCAGTACTTC; cdr3_aa: CATSDPGQGTSYEQYF
d_call: TRBD1; v_call: TRBV25-1; clone_size: many; j_call: TRBJ1-6; cdr3_nt: TGTGCCAGCAGTGTACAGACAGGGGGCCCTAATTCACCCCTCCACTTT; cdr3_aa: CASSVQTGGPNSPLHF
d_call: NA; v_call: TRBV12-3/TRBV12-4; clone_size: NA; j_call: TRBJ1-2; cdr3_nt: TGTGCCAGCAGTTTTGACAGCGACTATGGCTACACCTTC; cdr3_aa: CASSFDSDYGYTF
d_call: TRBD2; v_call: TRBV15; clone_size: NA; j_call: TRBJ2-3; cdr3_nt: TGTGCCACCAGCATCGGGGGGGACACAGATACGCAGTATTTT; cdr3_aa: CATSIGGDTDTQYF
d_call: NA; v_call: TRBV18; clone_size: few; j_call: TRBJ2-5; cdr3_nt: TGTGCCAGCTCACCAAAACAGGAATATCAAGAGACCCAGTACTTC; cdr3_aa: CASSPKQEYQETQYF
d_call: TRBD1; v_call: TRBV27; clone_size: NA; j_call: TRBJ1-1; cdr3_nt: TGTGCCAGCAGTCCCGGGACAGGGCAAAGAACTGAAGCTTTCTTT; cdr3_aa: CASSPGTGQRTEAFF
d_call: NA; v_call: TRBV12-3/TRBV12-4; clone_size: NA; j_call: TRBJ1-5; cdr3_nt: TGTGCCAGCAGTCGGGGAGGGCAGCCCCAGCATTTT; cdr3_aa: CASSRGGQPQHF
d_call: NA; v_call: TRBV19; clone_size: NA; j_call: TRBJ1-1; cdr3_nt: TGTGCCAGTAGTATAGATCCCACCAGAGGCACTGAAGCTTTCTTT; cdr3_aa: CASSIDPTRGTEAFF
d_call: NA; v_call: TRBV27; clone_size: NA; j_call: TRBJ2-4; cdr3_nt: TGTGCCAGCAACGACCGGGACACCTTAGCCAAAAACATTCAGTACTTC; cdr3_aa: CASNDRDTLAKNIQYF
d_call: TRBD1; v_call: TRBV6-5; clone_size: NA; j_call: TRBJ2-5; cdr3_nt: TGTGCCAGCAAGGGGGGACAGGGAGAGACCCAGTACTTC; cdr3_aa: CASKGGQGETQYF
d_call: TRBD1; v_call: TRBV5-1; clone_size: NA; j_call: TRBJ2-7; cdr3_nt: TGCGCCAGCAGCTCTCGGACAGGGGGCTACGAGCAGTACTTC; cdr3_aa: CASSSRTGGYEQYF